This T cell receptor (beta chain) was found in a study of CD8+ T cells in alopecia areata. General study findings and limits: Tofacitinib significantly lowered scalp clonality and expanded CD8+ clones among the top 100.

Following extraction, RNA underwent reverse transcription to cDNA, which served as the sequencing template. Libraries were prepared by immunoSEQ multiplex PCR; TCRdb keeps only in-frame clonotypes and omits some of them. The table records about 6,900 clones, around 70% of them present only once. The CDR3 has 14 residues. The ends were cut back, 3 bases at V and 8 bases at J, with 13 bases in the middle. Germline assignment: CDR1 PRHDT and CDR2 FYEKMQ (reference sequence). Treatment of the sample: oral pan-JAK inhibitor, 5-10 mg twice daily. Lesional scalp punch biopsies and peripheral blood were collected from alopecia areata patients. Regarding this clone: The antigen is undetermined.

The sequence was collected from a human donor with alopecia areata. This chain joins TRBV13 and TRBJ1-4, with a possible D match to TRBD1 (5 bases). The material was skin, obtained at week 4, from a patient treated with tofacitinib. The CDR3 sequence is CASSFFSWGEKLFF. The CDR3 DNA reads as TGTGCCAGCAGCTTTTTTTCGTGGGGGGAAAAACTGTTTTTT.